These 30 T cell receptor beta chains share one sample of origin, sequenced in a study of radiation and T cells in renal cell carcinoma. Indicated treatment: treatment-naive control, cytoreductive nephrectomy. Profiled with immunoSEQ multiplex PCR; TCRdb holds only in-frame clones, not every one. The table lists about 16,000 clones, roughly 57% of them singletons. The sequencing used tumor tissue, collected from a patient whose treatment was nephrectomy without radiotherapy. The source of these receptors is a man in his forties with renal cell carcinoma.

The V and J genes are TRBV15 and TRBJ1-1, with unresolved D. Germline CDR1 reads LNHNV; CDR2 reads YYDKDF (reference sequence). CDR3 length: 13 amino acids. V was clipped by 1 base and J by 3 bases, with 6 bases between them. CDR3 DNA: TGTGCCACCAGCAGAGGAGATGACACTGAAGCTTTCTTT. Its protein is CATSRGDDTEAFF.

For this clone: The germline gene is not matched at one end of the junction; a read error may be the cause. V gene TRBV7-2 combines with J gene TRBJ1-1; D not certain. Germline V gene sequence: CDR1 SGHTA, CDR2 FQGNSA. This CDR3 contains 13 residues. For the CDR3, the DNA is TGTGGTTCCGCGGTGGGAATGAACACTGAAGCTTCCTTT. Protein sequence: CGSAVGMNTEASF. The full variable domain, completed using reference TRBV7-2 and TRBJ1-1, is GAGVSQSPSNKVTEKGKDVELRCDPISGHTALYWYRQSLGQGLEFLIYFQGNSAPDKSGLPSDRFSAERTGGSVSTLTIQRTQQEDSAVYLCGSAVGMNTEASFGQGTRLTVV.

This rearrangement joins TRBV7-2 to TRBJ2-1, with 11 bases fitting TRBD2. The CDR3 has 15 amino acids. Per the germline V gene, CDR1 is SGHTA and CDR2 is FQGNSA. Trimming cost V 3 bases and J 6 bases; bases outside gene matches: 4. The CDR3 DNA follows: TGTGCCAGCAGCTTGACTAGCGGGGCCCTCAATGAGCAGTTCTTC. This translates into CASSLTSGALNEQFF.

The chain carries TRBV19 and TRBJ1-2; 12 bases agree with TRBD1. The ends lost 7 bases at V and 3 bases at J; junction bases unmatched: 3. CDR3 size: 14 residues. Germline CDR1 reads LNHDA; CDR2 reads SQIVND (reference sequence). The CDR3, as DNA: TGTGCCAGTAAGGGACAGGGGGCTTACTATGGCTACACCTTC. This sequence encodes CASKGQGAYYGYTF.

The rearrangement uses TRBV19 and TRBJ2-7; D may match TRBD1 or TRBD2 (5 bases each). The CDR3 sequence is 15 residues long. Germline loops: CDR1 LNHDA, CDR2 SQIVND (reference sequence). V lost 3 bases and J 3 bases, leaving 15 bases between the germline ends. CDR3 loop: CASSIGGDDYYEQYF. The CDR3 nucleotides read TGTGCCAGTAGTATTGGTGGGGACGACTACTACGAGCAGTACTTC.

The chain uses TRBV5-1 and TRBJ1-2, with 12 bases that match TRBD1. The germline V gene has CDR1 SGHRS and CDR2 YFSETQ. Unmatched junction bases numbered 6, after V lost 5 bases and J lost 7 bases. CDR3 size: 14 residues. The CDR3 DNA reads as TGCGCCAGCAGGACCGGGACAGGGGGCAGTGGCTACACCTTC. Translation gives CASRTGTGGSGYTF.

The V and J genes are TRBV6-5 and TRBJ1-2; 12 bases fit TRBD1. Germline CDR1 MNHEY, CDR2 SVGAGI. V lost 1 base, J lost 7 bases, and 4 bases stayed unmatched. The CDR3 runs 15 residues. The CDR3 coding sequence is TGTGCCAGCAGTTACTTGGGACAGGGGGCGCGTGGCTACACCTTC. It specifies CASSYLGQGARGYTF.

By sample share, this clone is medium-sized. The chain's CDR3 is CASSLGEGGYTF. CDR3 DNA sequence: TGTGCCAGCAGCCTCGGTGAAGGCGGCTACACCTTC. The chain joins TRBV6-6 to TRBJ1-2; D call uncertain. Between the trimmed V and J ends, which lost 6 bases and 8 bases, there was a span of 13 bases. CDR3 size: 12 residues. CDR1 and CDR2 (germline): MNHNY, SVGAGI (reference sequence).

This clone appeared a few times. This chain connects TRBV28 to TRBJ2-1; TRBD2 might be the D (6 bases). The germline CDR1 and CDR2 sequences are MDHEN and SYDVKM. This CDR3 contains 12 residues. V was shortened by 5 bases and J by 6 bases, with 8 bases between the two germline ends. The DNA for the CDR3 is TGTGCCAGCAGTCCGGGAGTCAATGAGCAGTTCTTC. The encoded protein is CASSPGVNEQFF.

The chain employs TRBV28 and TRBJ2-7; D is uncertain. CDR1 is MDHEN, CDR2 SYDVKM, per germline. The CDR3 consists of 11 residues. Trimming shortened V by 3 bases and J by 2 bases, and 2 bases separated the two germline ends. CDR3 amino acids: CASSLTYEQYF. For the CDR3, the DNA is TGTGCCAGCAGTTTGACCTACGAGCAGTACTTC.

This chain uses TRBV18 with TRBJ2-3, with D possibly being TRBD1 (6 bases). Germline CDR1 and CDR2: KGHSH and LQKENI. CDR3 length: 13 residues. V was shortened by 1 base and J by 4 bases, with 6 bases between the two germline ends. In nucleotides, the CDR3 is TGTGCCAGCTCACCACAGGGGGCAGATACGCAGTATTTT. This sequence encodes CASSPQGADTQYF.

J is TRBJ2-3 and V is TRBV6-5; unclear D gene. The CDR3 has 15 amino acids. Germline CDR1 and CDR2: MNHEY and SVGAGI. Trimming stripped 2 bases from V and 1 base from J, with 10 bases between. The CDR3 DNA follows: TGTGCCAGCAGTTACCAGCCCCCCGGCACAGATACGCAGTATTTT. Translating it yields CASSYQPPGTDTQYF.

This clone appeared a few times. One end of the junction fails to match germline, which may point to a read error. The chain couples TRBV7-3 to TRBJ2-7; 9 nucleotides match TRBD1. CDR3 length: 14 amino acids. Germline V gene data show CDR1 as SGHTA and CDR2 as FQGTGA. The CDR3 loop is CASSLTGGQNEQYF. The CDR3 bases are TGTGCCAGCAGCCTAACAGGGGGCCAGAACGAGCAGTACTTC.

This clone occurred a few times. The chain couples TRBV21-1 to TRBJ1-5; TRBD1, the table's D call, was not compared with the DNA. TRBV21-1 is reported as a pseudogene. The CDR3 contains 18 residues. CDR3 nucleotide sequence: TGTGCCAGCAGCAAAGAGGGGGACCCGGAGAGGGGCAATCAGCCCCAGCATTTT. It encodes CASSKEGDPERGNQPQHF.

This clone was detected a few times. The rearrangement uses TRBV6-5 and TRBJ1-6; D may be TRBD1 (6 bases). V was clipped by 7 bases and J by 7 bases, with 14 bases between them. Germline-derived CDR1 and CDR2 are MNHEY and SVGAGI. The CDR3 contains 14 residues. CDR3 bases: TGTGCCAGCACCCGAGGGCAGGGGAATTCACCCCTCCACTTT. It translates to CASTRGQGNSPLHF.

V is TRBV11-1 and J is TRBJ2-5, with D uncertain. V lost 3 bases and J lost 6, with 11 bases in between. Germline values: CDR1 SGHAT, CDR2 FQDESV (reference sequence). The CDR3 spans 13 residues. This CDR3 is CASSFTPDKTQYF. CDR3 sequence (DNA): TGTGCCAGCAGCTTCACCCCCGATAAGACCCAGTACTTC.

This chain uses TRBV7-9 with TRBJ1-1, with 7 bases fitting TRBD1. CDR3 length equals 15 residues. Trimming cost V 5 bases and J 0 bases; bases outside gene matches: 6. Germline CDR1 is SEHNR and CDR2 is FQNEAQ (reference sequence). DNA of the CDR3: TGTGCCAGCAGCCTAAGGGGGCTCCTGAACACTGAAGCTTTCTTT. Protein: CASSLRGLLNTEAFF.

This sequence joins TRBV23-1 and TRBJ1-3, with TRBD1 matching 8 bases. TRBV23-1 is an ORF, and what it does is uncertain. The CDR3 loop spans 16 amino acids. The trim removed 7 bases at V and 4 bases at J, leaving 12 bases unmatched. CDR3 loop: CASKRTGGVAGNTIYF. Here the CDR3 DNA reads TGCGCCAGCAAGAGAACAGGGGGTGTCGCCGGAAACACCATATATTTT.

This sequence joins TRBV15 and TRBJ2-3; 9 nucleotides align to TRBD2. Germline lookup yields CDR1 LNHNV and CDR2 YYDKDF (reference sequence). The CDR3 runs 17 residues. V lost 1 base, J lost 0 bases, and 5 bases stayed unmatched. The CDR3 here is CATSRARRGGSTDTQYF. In nucleotides, the CDR3 is TGTGCCACCAGCAGAGCCCGGCGGGGGGGCAGCACAGATACGCAGTATTTT.

The rearrangement links TRBV27 to TRBJ2-1; 7 bases line up with TRBD2. The CDR3 extends over 13 amino acids. Germline V gene lookup returns CDR1 MNHEY and CDR2 SMNVEV (reference sequence). The V gene end was trimmed by 2 bases and the J gene end by 7 bases; junction bases not matched to a gene: 2. CDR3: CASSLGGGNEQFF. The DNA for the CDR3 is TGTGCCAGCAGTTTAGGCGGGGGTAATGAGCAGTTCTTC.

This chain links TRBV11-2 with TRBJ1-3; D is ambiguous. The CDR3 consists of 16 residues. Germline V gene sequence: CDR1 SGHAT, CDR2 FQNNGV. The germline V and J ends were trimmed by 0 bases and 2 bases, with 11 bases remaining between them. The CDR3 spells CASSLDPGGTGNTIYF. The CDR3 region has the DNA TGTGCCAGCAGCTTAGATCCTGGCGGGACTGGAAACACCATATATTTT.

The chain has TRBV13 and TRBJ1-4, with D unresolved. From germline, CDR1 is PRHDT and CDR2 FYEKMQ (reference sequence). The CDR3 loop spans 13 amino acids. Trimming removed 3 bases from V and 8 bases from J, with 10 bases in between. CDR3 nucleotides: TGTGCCAGCAGCTTCTACACGTCCGAAAAACTGTTTTTT. Encoded protein: CASSFYTSEKLFF. The full variable domain, its missing parts supplied by reference TRBV13 and TRBJ1-4, is AAGVIQSPRHLIKEKRETATLKCYPIPRHDTVYWYQQGPGQDPQFLISFYEKMQSDKGSIPDRFSAQQFSDYHSELNMSSLELGDSALYFCASSFYTSEKLFFGSGTQLSVL.

The V and J genes are TRBV19 and TRBJ1-1; no firm D call. Trimming cost V 3 bases and J 1 base, with 12 bases left between them. Germline values: CDR1 LNHDA, CDR2 SQIVND (reference sequence). The CDR3 is made up of 15 amino acids. The chain's CDR3 is CASSIEERSNTEAFF. As DNA, the CDR3 is TGTGCCAGTAGTATTGAAGAACGATCGAACACTGAAGCTTTCTTT. Full variable domain (remainder filled in from reference TRBV19 and TRBJ1-1): DGGITQSPKYLFRKEGQNVTLSCEQNLNHDAMYWYRQDPGQGLRLIYYSQIVNDFQKGDIAEGYSVSREKKESFPLTVTSAQKNPTAFYLCASSIEERSNTEAFFGQGTRLTVV.

This clone was seen a few times. The rearrangement links TRBV2 to TRBJ2-2; D remains ambiguous. Germline V gene sequence: CDR1 SNHLY, CDR2 FYNNEI. The CDR3 totals 13 residues. The germline V and J ends were trimmed by 2 bases and 3 bases, with 4 bases remaining between them. CDR3 region: CASSEKDTGELFF. The CDR3 coding sequence is TGTGCCAGCAGTGAAAAAGACACCGGGGAGCTGTTTTTT.

V and J are TRBV6-5 and TRBJ2-1; TRBD1 matches at 7 bases. This CDR3 is 14 amino acids long. J lost 12 bases, V lost 2 bases, and 10 bases had no gene match. The germline V gene encodes CDR1 MNHEY and CDR2 SVGAGI. In nucleotides, the CDR3 is TGTGCCAGCAGTTACAGGGGGCTTTCAGGGCGGCAGTTCTTC. Translated: CASSYRGLSGRQFF.

This clone showed up just a few times. This sequence joins TRBV6-4 and TRBJ2-1; D possibly matches TRBD1 or TRBD2 (5 bases each). Trimming removed 6 bases at V and 8 bases at J, with 17 bases between. The CDR3 has 14 residues. Germline lookup yields CDR1 MRHNA and CDR2 SNTAGT. CDR3 coding DNA: TGTGCCAGCAGCTTAGGGGAGAGCAGCGATGAGCAGTTCTTC. This codes for CASSLGESSDEQFF.

V gene TRBV7-8 combines with J gene TRBJ2-5; TRBD1 aligns across 7 bases. The CDR3 loop spans 14 amino acids. Germline V gene data show CDR1 as SGHVS and CDR2 as FQNEAQ. J lost 2 bases, V lost 5 bases, and 5 bases had no gene match. The CDR3, as DNA: TGTGCCAGCAGCGCTCGGGACAGTCAAGAGACCCAGTACTTC. It is translated as CASSARDSQETQYF.

The chain recombines TRBV7-9 with TRBJ2-7, with unresolved D. V dropped 3 bases and J dropped 4 bases, with 13 bases sitting between them. CDR3 length equals 14 residues. Germline V gives CDR1 SEHNR, CDR2 FQNEAQ (reference sequence). The DNA of the CDR3 is TGTGCCAGCAGCTTCGGATCCGACCCGTACGAGCAGTACTTC. It specifies CASSFGSDPYEQYF. Combining the CDR3 with reference TRBV7-9 and TRBJ2-7 gives the whole variable domain DTGVSQNPRHKITKRGQNVTFRCDPISEHNRLYWYRQTLGQGPEFLTYFQNEAQLEKSRLLSDRFSAERPKGSFSTLEIQRTEQGDSAMYLCASSFGSDPYEQYFGPGTRLTVT.

The gene calls are TRBV11-2 and TRBJ1-4; D gene unclear. This CDR3 spans 16 amino acids. The germline V gene has CDR1 SGHAT and CDR2 FQNNGV. Trimming pared 1 base from V and 3 bases from J, leaving 12 bases between. The CDR3 loop reads CASSLVAGIANEKLFF. The DNA of the CDR3 is TGTGCCAGCAGCTTAGTAGCGGGGATTGCTAATGAAAAACTGTTTTTT.

This chain connects TRBV6-5 to TRBJ2-7; D unresolved. Trimming cost V 5 bases and J 2 bases, with 1 base left between them. From germline, CDR1 is MNHEY and CDR2 SVGAGI. This CDR3 has 10 residues. CDR3 sequence (DNA): TGTGCCAGCAGTGCCTACGAGCAGTACTTC. It translates to CASSAYEQYF.